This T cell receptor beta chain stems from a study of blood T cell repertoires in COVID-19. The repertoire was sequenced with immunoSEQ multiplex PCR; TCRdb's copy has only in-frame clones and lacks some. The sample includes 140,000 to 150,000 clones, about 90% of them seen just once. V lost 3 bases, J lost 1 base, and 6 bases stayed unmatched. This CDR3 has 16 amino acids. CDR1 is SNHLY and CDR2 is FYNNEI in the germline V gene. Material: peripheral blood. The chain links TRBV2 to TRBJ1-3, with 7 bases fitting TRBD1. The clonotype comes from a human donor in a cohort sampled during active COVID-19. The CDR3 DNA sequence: TGTGCCAGCAGTGAGACAGGGAGGAGTTCTGGAAACACCATATATTTT. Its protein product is CASSETGRSSGNTIYF.